The 21 T cell receptor beta chains given below trace back to one sample, sequenced in a study of blood T cell repertoires in COVID-19. The repertoire was sequenced with immunoSEQ multiplex PCR; TCRdb's copy has only in-frame clones and lacks some. Here the sample spans under 200,000 clones, about 90% being singletons. Sample: peripheral blood. Receptors were obtained from a man aged 40-55 years with active or convalescent COVID-19.

This clone was seen a single time. Written as DNA, the CDR3 is TGTGCCAGCAGTAGACAGTTTAGCAATCAGCCCCAGCATTTT. It translates to CASSRQFSNQPQHF. The J gene is TRBJ1-5, the V gene TRBV6-5; perhaps TRBD1 as D (5 bases). CDR1 and CDR2 (germline): MNHEY, SVGAGI. This CDR3 contains 14 residues. Trimming shortened V by 5 bases and J by 0 bases, and 8 bases separated the two germline ends.

V usage is TRBV2 and J usage is TRBJ2-5; perhaps TRBD1 as D (5 bases). V lost 5 bases and J 0 bases, leaving 10 bases between the germline ends. Germline V gives CDR1 SNHLY, CDR2 FYNNEI. This CDR3 comprises 14 residues. The CDR3 coding sequence is TGTGCCAGCAGTTCCGACAGAGACCAAGAGACCCAGTACTTC. This codes for CASSSDRDQETQYF.

The chain recombines TRBV30 with TRBJ1-4, with D possibly matching TRBD1 (5 bases). The CDR3 has 15 amino acids. Between the trimmed V and J ends, which lost 0 bases and 8 bases, there was a span of 16 bases. The germline V gene encodes CDR1 GTSNPN and CDR2 SVGIG (reference sequence). DNA for the CDR3: TGTGCCTGGAGTGTTGGGGGGATGACTGAGGAAAAACTGTTTTTT. Translating gives CAWSVGGMTEEKLFF. The full variable domain, with the rest looked up from reference TRBV30 and TRBJ1-4, is SQTIHQWPATLVQPVGSPLSLECTVEGTSNPNLYWYRQAAGRGLQLLFYSVGIGQISSEVPQNLSASRPQDRQFILSSKKLLLSDSGFYLCAWSVGGMTEEKLFFGSGTQLSVL.

The chain recombines TRBV7-8 with TRBJ1-3; D is undetermined. This CDR3 is 13 amino acids long. The V gene's germline CDR1 is SGHVS and CDR2 FQNEAQ. Trimming took 8 bases from V and 1 from J, leaving 9 bases between them. The CDR3 protein is CASASVSGNTIYF. The CDR3 coding sequence is TGTGCCAGCGCCTCGGTGTCTGGAAACACCATATATTTT.

The V gene is TRBV3-1 (or the pseudogene TRBV3-2), the J gene TRBJ2-3, with 12 bases matching TRBD2. The CDR3 runs to 16 residues. Germline V CDR1 and CDR2: LGHDT, YNNKEL (reference sequence). V dropped 4 bases and J dropped 2; count of bases not matched to a gene: 4. The CDR3 sequence: CASSPLAGGLTDTQYF. For the CDR3, the DNA is TGTGCCAGCAGCCCGCTAGCGGGGGGGCTCACAGATACGCAGTATTTT.

The V and J genes are TRBV6-5 and TRBJ1-2; no definite D call. The CDR3 totals 14 residues. Per the germline V gene, CDR1 is MNHEY and CDR2 is SVGAGI. The V end was cut by 0 bases, the J end by 0 bases, with 5 bases between. This CDR3 is CASSYSGSNYGYTF. Here the CDR3 DNA reads TGTGCCAGCAGTTACTCCGGTTCTAACTATGGCTACACCTTC.

Points on this clone: Compared with germline, one end of the junction differs, possibly owing to a read error. V usage is TRBV19 and J usage is TRBJ1-5; no clear D. This CDR3 region has 13 residues. CDR1 is LNHDA, CDR2 SQIVND, per germline (reference sequence). The CDR3 protein is CASSISSNQSQHF. The CDR3 nucleotides are TGTGCCAGTAGTATATCTAGCAATCAGTCCCAGCATTTT.

The rearrangement links TRBV20-1 to TRBJ1-1; 9 bases match TRBD1. V gave up 3 bases and J gave up 2 bases; unmatched junction bases: 10. The CDR3 sequence is 16 residues long. CDR1 and CDR2 from the germline V gene are DFQATT and SNEGSKA (reference sequence). The chain's CDR3 is CSASIGTGLINTEAFF. The CDR3 bases are TGCAGTGCTAGTATCGGGACAGGGCTAATAAACACTGAAGCTTTCTTT.

The chain has TRBV15 and TRBJ1-1; D possibly corresponds to TRBD1 (5 bases). The germline CDR1 and CDR2 sequences are LNHNV and YYDKDF (reference sequence). Trimming stripped 1 base from V and 1 base from J, with 10 bases between. The CDR3 sequence is 15 residues long. The CDR3 is CATSRAPGGNTEAFF. Here the CDR3 DNA reads TGTGCCACCAGCAGAGCTCCCGGGGGGAACACTGAAGCTTTCTTT.

The J gene is TRBJ2-1, the V gene TRBV9, with D perhaps matching TRBD2 (5 bases). Trimming left V 0 bases short and J 7 bases short, with 14 bases between. The CDR3 totals 15 residues. CDR1 and CDR2 (germline): SGDLS, YYNGEE. CDR3: CASSVEPGEWNEQFF. Here the CDR3 DNA reads TGTGCCAGCAGCGTAGAACCCGGGGAGTGGAATGAGCAGTTCTTC.

CDR3 nucleotides: TGTGCCAGCTCACCGAGTGGAGGGAACACCGGGGAGCTGTTTTTT. This encodes CASSPSGGNTGELFF. The rearrangement joins TRBV18 to TRBJ2-2; a possible D gene is TRBD2 (5 bases). Looked up from germline, CDR1 is KGHSH and CDR2 is LQKENI. The germline V and J ends were trimmed by 3 bases and 1 base, with 9 bases remaining between them. CDR3 size: 15 residues.

The chain recombines TRBV9 with TRBJ2-3, with D perhaps TRBD1 (5 bases). Germline CDR1 and CDR2: SGDLS and YYNGEE. The V end was cut by 4 bases, the J end by 4 bases, with 19 bases between. The CDR3 covers 16 residues. CDR3 in DNA: TGTGCCAGCAGCCCCCTAAATTTCAGGGTTCCAGATACGCAGTATTTT. Translated: CASSPLNFRVPDTQYF.

The chain uses TRBV7-9 and TRBJ1-1, with a tentative D call TRBD1 (5 bases). This CDR3 is 14 amino acids long. Germline V gives CDR1 SEHNR, CDR2 FQNEAQ (reference sequence). Trimming shortened V by 1 base and J by 1 base, and 7 bases separated the two germline ends. DNA for the CDR3: TGTGCCAGCAGCTTAGGACAGTCGAACACTGAAGCTTTCTTT. Amino acids: CASSLGQSNTEAFF.

This clone was counted once. The chain joins TRBV5-1 to TRBJ1-5, with D unclear. CDR1 SGHRS and CDR2 YFSETQ come from the germline V gene. V was trimmed by 0 bases and J by 6 bases, leaving 13 bases between them. This CDR3 contains 15 residues. The CDR3 protein is CASSLGPSEGQPQHF. CDR3 sequence (DNA): TGCGCCAGCAGCTTGGGCCCTTCAGAGGGTCAGCCCCAGCATTTT.

CDR3 sequence reads: CASSVTSHNEQFF. The CDR3 bases are TGCGCCAGCAGCGTTACAAGTCACAATGAGCAGTTCTTC. V is TRBV5-1 and J is TRBJ2-1; D remains unclear. In germline, CDR1 is SGHRS, CDR2 YFSETQ. Trimming left V 4 bases short and J 5 bases short, with 10 bases between. This CDR3 has 13 amino acids.

The V and J genes are TRBV15 and TRBJ1-2; 8 bases align to TRBD1. V was clipped by 3 bases and J by 4 bases; unmatched bases: 7. Looked up from germline, CDR1 is LNHNV and CDR2 is YYDKDF (reference sequence). This CDR3 is 15 amino acids long. CDR3 residues: CATSRDRADFYGYTF. DNA for the CDR3: TGTGCCACCAGCAGGGACAGGGCCGATTTCTATGGCTACACCTTC.

The chain links TRBV2 to TRBJ1-5; the D gene is possibly TRBD1 (6 bases). The CDR3 sequence is 13 residues long. CDR1 is SNHLY and CDR2 is FYNNEI in the germline V gene. V lost 6 bases and J 4 bases, leaving 10 bases between the germline ends. The CDR3 region is CASRNRANQPQHF. CDR3 DNA: TGTGCCAGCAGGAACAGGGCGAATCAGCCCCAGCATTTT. Full variable domain (outside the CDR3, taken from reference TRBV2 and TRBJ1-5): EPEVTQTPSHQVTQMGQEVILRCVPISNHLYFYWYRQILGQKVEFLVSFYNNEISEKSEIFDDQFSVERPDGSNFTLKIRSTKLEDSAMYFCASRNRANQPQHFGDGTRLSIL.

This clone was observed once. The chain is built from TRBV27 and TRBJ1-2, with 8 bases identical to TRBD1. CDR1 and CDR2 from the germline V gene are MNHEY and SMNVEV (reference sequence). V was clipped by 0 bases and J by 8 bases; unmatched bases: 5. The CDR3 sequence is 14 residues long. Written as DNA, the CDR3 is TGTGCCAGCAGTTTATCAGGGACAGGTTGGGGCTACACCTTC. Encoded protein: CASSLSGTGWGYTF.

The genes are TRBV7-9 and TRBJ1-2; possibly TRBD1 for D (5 bases). From germline, CDR1 is SEHNR and CDR2 FQNEAQ (reference sequence). The CDR3 spans 14 residues. Trimming shortened V by 3 bases and J by 4 bases, and 12 bases separated the two germline ends. The CDR3 protein is CASSLGEVSYGYTF. CDR3 in DNA: TGTGCCAGCAGCTTGGGGGAGGTGAGCTATGGCTACACCTTC.

The J gene is TRBJ1-2, the V gene TRBV24-1, with a tentative D call TRBD1 (6 bases). The CDR3 covers 16 residues. The germline V gene has CDR1 KGHDR and CDR2 SFDVKD. The germline V and J ends were trimmed by 1 base and 8 bases, with 19 bases remaining between them. The CDR3 loop is CATSDFPGTKPWGYTF. In nucleotides, the CDR3 is TGTGCCACCAGTGATTTTCCCGGGACAAAACCTTGGGGCTACACCTTC.

V usage is TRBV27 and J usage is TRBJ2-2; D is uncertain. CDR3 length: 13 residues. Germline V gene lookup returns CDR1 MNHEY and CDR2 SMNVEV (reference sequence). V dropped 3 bases and J dropped 6 bases, with 8 bases sitting between them. CDR3: CASSLRYAGELFF. Here the CDR3 DNA reads TGTGCCAGCAGTTTGAGGTACGCCGGGGAGCTGTTTTTT.